This is a list of T cell receptor beta chains from one sample in a study of OX40 agonist ivuxolimab in advanced cancers. TCRdb's copy holds only in-frame clones and misses some; the assay was immunoSEQ multiplex PCR. The table includes about 99,000 clones, roughly 95% detected once. The sequenced sample was CD4+ or CD8+ T cells sorted from blood, obtained in a trial of the OX40 agonist ivuxolimab. These receptors all come from an adult with an advanced solid tumor such as melanoma, head and neck, liver or kidney cancer. The CDR3 runs from the conserved cysteine through the conserved F or W. D genes are given only for firm matches. Rows may omit the clone size; those that give it use once, few, many or a size class.

TRBJ1-1 | TRBD1 | NA | TRBV28 | CASSFEDRGAFF | TGTGCCAGCAGTTTCGAGGACAGGGGTGCTTTCTTT
TRBJ1-6 | NA | NA | TRBV5-1 | CASSLAGGPGSPLHF | TGCGCCAGCAGCTTGGCCGGGGGCCCTGGGTCACCCCTCCACTTT
TRBJ1-2 | NA | NA | TRBV19 | CASSTGGGYTF | TGTGCCAGTAGCACCGGGGGGGGCTACACCTTC
TRBJ1-5 | NA | NA | TRBV6-5 | CATGHFSNQPQHF | TGTGCCACCGGACACTTTAGCAATCAGCCCCAGCATTTT
TRBJ2-2 | NA | NA | TRBV5-1 | CASILGTSGGTGELFF | TGCGCCAGCATCTTAGGGACCTCTGGGGGGACCGGGGAGCTGTTTTTT
TRBJ2-5 | NA | NA | TRBV9 | CASSVAGSLRQETQYF | TGTGCCAGCAGCGTAGCTGGGTCCCTCCGGCAAGAGACCCAGTACTTC
TRBJ1-4 | TRBD1 | NA | TRBV6-4 | CASIPRGRREKLFF | TGTGCCAGCATCCCCAGGGGGCGCCGTGAAAAACTGTTTTTT
TRBJ1-2 | NA | NA | TRBV7-9 | CASSSGSANYGYTF | TGTGCCAGCAGCTCGGGTTCCGCTAACTATGGCTACACCTTC
TRBJ1-1 | TRBD1 | once | TRBV27 | CASSLGTGRNTEAFF | TGTGCCAGCAGTTTGGGGACAGGGAGAAACACTGAAGCTTTCTTT
TRBJ1-2 | NA | NA | TRBV7-2 | CASSLEGRYGYTF | TGTGCCAGCAGCTTAGAAGGACGCTATGGCTACACCTTC
TRBJ2-1 | NA | NA | TRBV5-1 | CASSLGDTNHNEQFF | TGCGCCAGCAGCTTGGGGGACACTAATCACAATGAGCAGTTCTTC
TRBJ1-2 | NA | NA | TRBV25-1 | CASRRGGAGYTF | TGTGCCAGCAGGAGGGGGGGCGCTGGCTACACCTTC
TRBJ2-2 | NA | NA | TRBV9 | CASSVGPGSNTGELFF | TGTGCCAGCAGCGTAGGCCCGGGCTCGAACACCGGGGAGCTGTTTTTT
TRBJ2-5 | TRBD2 | NA | TRBV7-2 | CASSPRLAGGLETQYF | TGTGCCAGCAGCCCCCGACTAGCGGGGGGGCTAGAGACCCAGTACTTC
TRBJ1-2 | TRBD1 | NA | TRBV14 | CASSQVPGGGDGYTF | TGTGCCAGCAGCCAAGTTCCAGGGGGGGGTGATGGCTACACCTTC
TRBJ1-3 | NA | NA | TRBV7-3 | CASGPTGGEGNTIYF | TGTGCCAGCGGTCCCACGGGGGGAGAAGGAAACACCATATATTTT
TRBJ1-6 | NA | NA | TRBV7-8 | CASSLWRDNSPLHF | TGTGCCAGCAGCTTATGGCGAGATAATTCACCCCTCCACTTT
TRBJ1-2 | NA | NA | TRBV5-1 | CASSLAGTPQDYGYTF | TGCGCCAGCAGCTTGGCCGGGACCCCACAGGACTATGGCTACACCTTC
TRBJ2-3 | TRBD1 | NA | TRBV7-6 | CASSSGQGTDTQYF | TGTGCCAGCAGTTCCGGACAGGGGACAGATACGCAGTATTTT